The rows below give T cell receptor beta chains drawn from one sample of a study of cytomegalovirus exposure and HLA in healthy donors. Measured with immunoSEQ multiplex PCR; TCRdb has only the in-frame clones, and not every one. The table lists roughly 60,000 clones. Sequenced sample: PBMCs. The origin of the receptors is a woman younger than 30 in good health and CMV-seronegative. Each CDR3 is given with its conserved first and last residue. The order of the fields is D gene, V gene, CDR3 protein. A D gene is named only where the DNA matches it firmly.

TRBD1 TRBV7-6 CASSLVGQANSPLHF
- TRBV6-1 CATTDAWGEAEAFF
TRBD2 TRBV5-1 CASSASGSGGEQYF
TRBD1 TRBV4-1 CASSQTGEKTQYF
TRBD1 TRBV6-5 CASKKNRGTDTQYF
TRBD2 TRBV30 CAWNQRGPYINEQFF
TRBD1 TRBV30 CAWSAGQGTDTQYF
TRBD1 TRBV11-3 CASSPRQGARNTEAFF
TRBD2 TRBV7-3 CASSQGSGRVYNEQFF
- TRBV7-9 CASSPIRSAEAFF
- TRBV30 CAWAGKDYGYTF
- TRBV27 CASRAGSDTEAFF
- TRBV19 CASSMQVSDEQYF
- TRBV6-5 CASSYSSAKETQYF
TRBD1 TRBV18 CASSAGTGDNSPLHF